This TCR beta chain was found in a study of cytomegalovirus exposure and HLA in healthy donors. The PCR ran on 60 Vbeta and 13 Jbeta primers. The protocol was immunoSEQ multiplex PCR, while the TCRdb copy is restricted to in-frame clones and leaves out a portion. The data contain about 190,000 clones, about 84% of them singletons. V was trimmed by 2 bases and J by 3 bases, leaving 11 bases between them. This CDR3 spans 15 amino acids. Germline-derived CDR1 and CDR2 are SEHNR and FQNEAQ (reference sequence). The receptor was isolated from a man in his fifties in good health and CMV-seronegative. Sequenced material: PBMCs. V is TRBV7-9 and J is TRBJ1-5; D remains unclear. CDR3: CASSLQSDSNQPQHF. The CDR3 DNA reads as TGTGCCAGCAGCTTACAGTCGGACTCCAATCAGCCCCAGCATTTT.